The clone carrying this T cell receptor (beta chain) showed up just once. What it recognizes is unknown. The data belong to a study of cytomegalovirus exposure and HLA in healthy donors. Study outcomes and limitations: The presence/absence work took it that sequencing depth was about the same across donors. Based on reports, TCR beta sequences accurately predicted HLA-A and HLA-B alleles for most subjects. TRBV6-2, TRBV6-3 and some other V segments were unresolvable in 87-base-pair reads. Earlier findings revealed that most TCR beta V segments proved productive either about 90% or about 30% of the time.

The CDR3 is made up of 13 amino acids. Germline assignment: CDR1 MNHEY and CDR2 SMNVEV (reference sequence). Trimming took off 5 bases at V and 4 bases at J, with 10 bases between the two ends. A multiplex PCR was run with 60 Vbeta primers and 13 Jbeta primers. The repertoire was sequenced with immunoSEQ multiplex PCR; TCRdb's copy has only in-frame clones and lacks some. The sample gives about 140,000 clones, 60% to 85% of which show up once; 1.5% to 2% is in the top ten. The sequence was obtained from a man aged 40-49 years in good health and CMV-seronegative. The V and J genes are TRBV27 and TRBJ2-3, with D perhaps matching TRBD1 (6 bases). Material: PBMCs. The CDR3 DNA is TGTGCCAGCAGTCTGGACAGAGCAGATACGCAGTATTTT. Protein product: CASSLDRADTQYF.